This T cell receptor (beta chain) was recovered during a study of cytomegalovirus exposure and HLA in healthy donors. Overall study findings and caveats: A later analysis showed HLA-associated TCR beta chains outstripping equally common others in clonal expansion.

Germline V CDR1 and CDR2: SGHRS, YFSETQ. Trimming took 3 bases from V and 1 from J, leaving 13 bases between them. CDR3 size: 15 residues. This clone was seen a handful of times. The antigen is unknown. The PCR made use of 60 Vbeta and 13 Jbeta primers. Produced via immunoSEQ multiplex PCR; TCRdb's table is partial and in-frame only. Among under 150,000 clones listed, around three quarters were seen once. This chain joins TRBV5-1 and TRBJ1-1; possibly TRBD1 for D (5 bases). This clonotype was sampled from a woman in her thirties or forties in good health and CMV-seronegative. The sample comprised PBMCs. The CDR3 region is CASSSLGGGNTEAFF. The CDR3, as DNA: TGCGCCAGCAGCTCCCTCGGGGGAGGGAACACTGAAGCTTTCTTT.